The 19 T cell receptor beta chains below were found in one sample sequenced in a study of cytomegalovirus exposure and HLA in healthy donors. With 60 Vbeta and 13 Jbeta primers, the PCR was carried out. Some clones are missing from TCRdb's copy, which holds only in-frame ones; the method was immunoSEQ multiplex PCR. The table includes about 100,000 clones, 76% detected once. The sequencing input was PBMCs. Receptors originate from a woman aged 50 to 65 in good health and CMV-seropositive.

The rearrangement links TRBV6-6 to TRBJ2-1; 7 bases match TRBD1. The germline CDR1 and CDR2 sequences are MNHNY and SVGAGI (reference sequence). The CDR3 is 14 residues long. Unmatched junction bases numbered 10, after V lost 8 bases and J lost 6 bases. The CDR3: CASAQGSGGNEQFF. The CDR3 bases are TGTGCCAGCGCCCAAGGGTCAGGGGGCAATGAGCAGTTCTTC.

This clone was observed a few times. The chain employs TRBV29-1 and TRBJ1-2, with 7 bases matching TRBD1. V shed 7 bases, J shed 4 bases, and the junction held 15 bases outside the gene matches. The CDR3 has 15 residues. Germline loops: CDR1 SQVTM, CDR2 ANQGSEA. The CDR3 DNA follows: TGCAGCGCAAGCAGGGGGAATCAGGGAGTCTATGGCTACACCTTC. The encoded protein is CSASRGNQGVYGYTF.

The chain uses TRBV19 and TRBJ1-5; the match to TRBD1 covers 8 bases. CDR3 length: 19 amino acids. The J segment lost 0 bases and the V segment lost 3 bases, leaving 13 bases of the junction unmatched. The germline V gene has CDR1 LNHDA and CDR2 SQIVND (reference sequence). Here the CDR3 reads CASSIVKVRGLNSNQPQHF. CDR3 DNA sequence: TGTGCCAGTAGTATCGTGAAAGTCAGGGGGCTCAATAGCAATCAGCCCCAGCATTTT.

The chain carries TRBV5-6 and TRBJ2-3, with 11 bases aligning to TRBD2. CDR1 is SGHDT and CDR2 is YYEEEE in the germline V gene. With V trimmed by 1 base and J by 1 base, 8 bases remained unmatched. The CDR3 loop spans 18 amino acids. CDR3 DNA sequence: TGTGCCAGCAGCTTGTGGGGTATGACTAGCGGGGGCACAGATACGCAGTATTTT. Protein sequence: CASSLWGMTSGGTDTQYF. Looking up the rest from reference TRBV5-6 and TRBJ2-3 gives the full variable domain: DAGVTQSPTHLIKTRGQQVTLRCSPKSGHDTVSWYQQALGQGPQFIFQYYEEEERQRGNFPDRFSGHQFPNYSSELNVNALLLGDSALYLCASSLWGMTSGGTDTQYFGPGTRLTVL.

CDR3 region: CASSLARGPYTGELFF. CDR3 nucleotide sequence: TGTGCCAGCAGCTTAGCGAGGGGGCCGTACACCGGGGAGCTGTTTTTT. The chain joins TRBV7-9 to TRBJ2-2; 7 nucleotides match TRBD1. The germline V gene has CDR1 SEHNR and CDR2 FQNEAQ (reference sequence). V shed 0 bases, J shed 3 bases, and the junction held 4 bases outside the gene matches. There are 16 residues in the CDR3.

In the case of this clone: One end of the junction does not line up with germline, which may come from a read error. This chain uses TRBV11-3 with TRBJ2-3, with 7 nucleotides matching TRBD2. Germline assignment: CDR1 SGHNT and CDR2 YENEEA. The CDR3 runs 17 residues. CDR3 nucleotide sequence: TGTGCCAGCAGCTTACACTTCGTGGGAGGGGAGACAGATGCGCAGTATTTT. It translates to CASSLHFVGGETDAQYF. Complete variable domain (other parts from reference TRBV11-3 and TRBJ2-3): EAGVVQSPRYKIIEKKQPVAFWCNPISGHNTLYWYLQNLGQGPELLIRYENEEAVDDSQLPKDRFSAERLKGVDSTLKIQPAELGDSAVYLCASSLHFVGGETDAQYFGPGTRLTVL.

In this sample, this clone turned up a few times. The chain carries TRBV7-9 and TRBJ1-6; D not certain. The ends were cut back, 5 bases at V and 8 bases at J, with 10 bases in the middle. Germline V gene lookup returns CDR1 SEHNR and CDR2 FQNEAQ (reference sequence). The CDR3 covers 13 residues. CDR3 sequence: CASSLRRDSPLHF. The CDR3 DNA reads as TGTGCCAGCAGCCTAAGACGGGATTCACCCCTCCACTTT.

The genes are TRBV5-4 and TRBJ2-7; 12 nucleotides match TRBD2. The CDR3 loop spans 15 amino acids. With V trimmed by 5 bases and J by 0 bases, 3 bases remained unmatched. Germline V gives CDR1 SGHNT, CDR2 YYREEE (reference sequence). Written as DNA, the CDR3 is TGTGCCAGCAGGCCGACTAGCGGGAGCTCCTACGAGCAGTACTTC. As protein: CASRPTSGSSYEQYF.

The gene calls are TRBV30 and TRBJ2-5; D gene uncertain. Deletions cut 0 bases from V and 5 bases from J, with 7 bases between. The length of the CDR3 is 12 residues. The V gene's germline CDR1 is GTSNPN and CDR2 SVGIG (reference sequence). The DNA of the CDR3 is TGTGCCTGGAGTGTCGGGTGGGAGACCCAGTACTTC. This encodes CAWSVGWETQYF.

The chain has TRBV2 and TRBJ1-3; D gene uncertain. The V end lost 2 bases, the J end lost 0 bases, and 11 bases lay between the germline ends. Germline assignment: CDR1 SNHLY and CDR2 FYNNEI. The CDR3 runs 16 residues. The chain's CDR3 is CASSELRSGSGNTIYF. In DNA form, the CDR3 reads TGTGCCAGCAGTGAACTGAGGTCGGGCTCTGGAAACACCATATATTTT.

The chain recombines TRBV29-1 with TRBJ1-2, with 10 nucleotides matching TRBD1. Per germline, CDR1 SQVTM and CDR2 ANQGSEA. Trimming at V came to 7 bases and at J to 4 bases, leaving 3 bases not matched to a gene. CDR3 length equals 12 residues. The CDR3 sequence is CSGGTGVYGYTF. The CDR3 nucleotides read TGCAGCGGAGGGACAGGGGTCTATGGCTACACCTTC.

The rearrangement links TRBV11-3 to TRBJ1-1, with D unresolved. Germline CDR1 SGHNT, CDR2 YENEEA. This CDR3 has 13 residues. Trimming removed 2 bases from V and 0 bases from J, with 4 bases in between. CDR3 in amino acids: CASSLTVNTEAFF. CDR3 coding DNA: TGTGCCAGCAGCTTAACGGTGAACACTGAAGCTTTCTTT.

This chain joins TRBV19 and TRBJ2-5; 12 nucleotides agree with TRBD2. The CDR3 sequence is 16 residues long. Trimming removed 6 bases from V and 1 base from J; junction bases left unmatched: 6. In germline, CDR1 is LNHDA, CDR2 SQIVND (reference sequence). CDR3 sequence: CASSTTSGGFQETQYF. The CDR3 bases are TGTGCCAGTAGCACCACTAGCGGGGGGTTCCAAGAGACCCAGTACTTC.

V is TRBV6-1 and J is TRBJ2-3; TRBD1 agrees at 7 bases. The CDR3 consists of 15 residues. J gave up 5 bases and V 1 base, and 6 bases lay outside the gene matches. CDR1 is MNHNS and CDR2 is SASEGT in the germline V gene. The CDR3 DNA reads as TGTGCCAGCAGTGAAGTAAGGGGGCGCAGAGATACGCAGTATTTT. Translated: CASSEVRGRRDTQYF.

The chain combines TRBV14 with TRBJ2-5, with 8 bases fitting TRBD1. Trimming removed 4 bases from V and 5 bases from J; junction bases left unmatched: 15. This CDR3 has 17 amino acids. Germline V gives CDR1 SGHDN, CDR2 FVKESK. The DNA of the CDR3 is TGTGCCAGCAGCCCGGGACAGGACCTCCTCAGGTGGGAGACCCAGTACTTC. Its protein product is CASSPGQDLLRWETQYF. Full variable domain (missing parts from reference TRBV14 and TRBJ2-5): EAGVTQFPSHSVIEKGQTVTLRCDPISGHDNLYWYRRVMGKEIKFLLHFVKESKQDESGMPNNRFLAERTGGTYSTLKVQPAELEDSGVYFCASSPGQDLLRWETQYFGPGTRLLVL.

The rearrangement links TRBV29-1 to TRBJ2-7; D may be TRBD1 (6 bases). There are 9 residues in the CDR3. The germline V gene has CDR1 SQVTM and CDR2 ANQGSEA. Here the CDR3 reads CMKGDEQYF. The CDR3 DNA follows: TGCATGAAGGGGGACGAGCAGTACTTC.

The CDR3 loop is CASSLRPGQTATNEKLFF. In DNA form, the CDR3 reads TGTGCCAGCAGCTTAAGGCCGGGACAGACGGCAACTAATGAAAAACTGTTTTTT. The chain carries TRBV11-2 and TRBJ1-4, with 7 bases lining up with TRBD1. With V trimmed by 2 bases and J by 0 bases, 9 bases remained unmatched. Germline loops: CDR1 SGHAT, CDR2 FQNNGV. CDR3 length equals 18 residues.

The chain carries TRBV19 and TRBJ2-1; TRBD2 aligns across 9 bases. CDR1 and CDR2 from the germline V gene are LNHDA and SQIVND (reference sequence). The V and J ends lost 6 bases and 2 bases, in that order; junction bases with no gene match: 17. The CDR3 has 19 residues. The DNA of the CDR3 is TGTGCCAGTAGGCAGACCGAATTTAAGCGGGAGGCCCCCTACAATGAGCAGTTCTTC. Translating it yields CASRQTEFKREAPYNEQFF.

The chain combines TRBV9 with TRBJ2-3; the D is unclear. This CDR3 contains 17 residues. V was cut by 0 bases and J by 2 bases, with 16 bases left in between. Per the germline V gene, CDR1 is SGDLS and CDR2 is YYNGEE. CDR3 protein: CASSVESGPTITDTQYF. The CDR3 region has the DNA TGTGCCAGCAGCGTAGAATCTGGCCCCACGATCACAGATACGCAGTATTTT.